A selection of T cell receptor beta chains follows, all from one sample in a study of T-cell reconstitution after alpha-beta-depleted transplantation in children. TCRdb processed the PCR reads anew with MiXCR; each CDR3 protein has one entry. Among approximately 230,000 distinct CDR3 sequences listed, roughly a quarter were seen once. Sequenced here: PBMCs, mostly from graft donor cells, sampled 360 days after TCRalphabeta/CD19-depleted stem cell transplant. The receptors shown here come from a female patient aged 2-15 years who had a stem cell transplant for congenital amegakaryocytic thrombocytopenia, so the T cells may come from the graft donor. Each CDR3 is given with its conserved first and last residue. The order of the fields is J gene, D gene, CDR3 length, clone size, V gene, CDR3 DNA, CDR3 protein. The D gene is left open where the match is weak. The size of a clone is reported for some rows only, either as once, few or many, or as a class for expanded clones.

>TRBJ2-2|NA|12|few|TRBV3-1
TGTGCCAGCGCGCGCGGCACCGGGGAGCTGTTTTTT
CASARGTGELFF
>TRBJ1-4|NA|15|NA|TRBV2
TGTGCCAGCAGTGAGGGTCGACACGGAAATGAAAAACTGTTTTTT
CASSEGRHGNEKLFF
>TRBJ2-1|NA|12|NA|TRBV7-9
TGTGCCAGCAGCTCTTATTACAATGAGCAGTTCTTC
CASSSYYNEQFF
>TRBJ1-4|NA|15|few|TRBV5-6
TGTGCCAGCCGGGCCGGATTAGCAACTAATGAAAAACTGTTTTTT
CASRAGLATNEKLFF
>TRBJ2-3|NA|17|few|TRBV4-2
TGTGCCAGCAGCCAAGATCTTGTCAGGTCGGGACGGCGTGCGCAGTATTTT
CASSQDLVRSGRRAQYF
>TRBJ2-5|NA|15|few|TRBV21-1
TGTGCCAGCAGCAAAGCGCGGCTCCTACTGATTAGCCAGTACTTC
CASSKARLLLISQYF
>TRBJ2-4|NA|16|NA|TRBV4-1
TGCGCCAGCAGCCAAGAGGCAAAACGAGTCAAAAACATTCAGTACTTC
CASSQEAKRVKNIQYF
>TRBJ2-7|TRBD1|16|NA|TRBV5-1
TGCGCCAGCAGCTTGGGGGGACAGTCAGGGAACTACGAGCAGTACTTC
CASSLGGQSGNYEQYF
>TRBJ1-1|NA|13|NA|TRBV9
TGTGCCAGCAGCGTAGGAGGAATGAGGGAAGCTTTCTTT
CASSVGGMREAFF
>TRBJ2-5|NA|12|few|TRBV24-1
TGTGCCACCGGCGGGGAACAAGAGACCCAGTACTTC
CATGGEQETQYF
>TRBJ1-4|NA|16|NA|TRBV4-3
TGCGCCAGCAGCCAAGAGGGGTACCCACCTACAGAAAAACTGTTTTTT
CASSQEGYPPTEKLFF
>TRBJ2-5|NA|14|once|TRBV18
TGTGCCAGCTCACCCCAGGGGACGTGGGAGACCCAGTACTTC
CASSPQGTWETQYF
>TRBJ2-7|TRBD2|13|NA|TRBV6-2/TRBV6-3
TGTGCCAGCAGTTACGGGGGGGACTACGAGCAGTACTTC
CASSYGGDYEQYF
>TRBJ2-3|NA|14|many|TRBV24-1
TGTGCCACCAGTGACTTAAGCAGCACAGATACGCAGTATTTT
CATSDLSSTDTQYF
>TRBJ1-2|TRBD1|16|NA|TRBV10-3
TGTGCCATCAGTGAGGGGACAGGTCGCAACAGCTATGGCTACACCTTC
CAISEGTGRNSYGYTF
>TRBJ1-4|NA|14|NA|TRBV25-1
TGTGCCAGCAGTGAGAGGAGTAGTGGTGAAAAACTGTTTTTT
CASSERSSGEKLFF
>TRBJ2-7|NA|13|many|TRBV29-1
TGCAGCGTTCCGCGGGACGGCTCCTACGAGCAGTACTTC
CSVPRDGSYEQYF
>TRBJ2-1|TRBD2|18|NA|TRBV11-1
TGTGCCAGCAGCTCGACTAAAATACTAGCGGGAGGTGGCTATGAGCAGTTCTTC
CASSSTKILAGGGYEQFF
>TRBJ2-7|TRBD1|15|NA|TRBV28
TGTGCCAGCAGTCTTGCCGGGACAGGAAACTACGAGCAGTACTTC
CASSLAGTGNYEQYF
>TRBJ2-3|TRBD1|16|NA|TRBV5-1
TGCGCCAGCAGCATCACACCGGGACAGAGCACAGATACGCAGTATTTT
CASSITPGQSTDTQYF
>TRBJ2-7|NA|15|NA|TRBV7-9
TGTGCCAGCAGTCACAAAACCGGGCAACCCTACGAGCAGTACTTC
CASSHKTGQPYEQYF
>TRBJ2-1|NA|12|NA|TRBV3-1
TGTGCCAGCAGCCAAGTGATCAATGAGCAGTTCTTC
CASSQVINEQFF
>TRBJ1-2|TRBD1|13|NA|TRBV6-1
TGTGCCAGCAGCTCACGAGGACAGGGGTTGAACACCTTC
CASSSRGQGLNTF
>TRBJ1-4|NA|15|few|TRBV20-1
TGCAGTGCTCTCCTAGGGTCCCTACGCCCCGAAAAACTGTTTTTT
CSALLGSLRPEKLFF
>TRBJ2-3|TRBD2|14|few|TRBV29-1
TGCAGCGGAGGGACTAGCGGGAGCACAGATACGCAGTATTTT
CSGGTSGSTDTQYF
>TRBJ2-3|TRBD2|16|few|TRBV7-2
TGTGCCAGCAGCCATACTAGCGGGAGTAGGACAGATACGCAGTATTTT
CASSHTSGSRTDTQYF
>TRBJ2-7|NA|14|NA|TRBV11-2
TGTGCCAGCAGCCTCGCCCCTCGCACCTACGAGCAGTACTTC
CASSLAPRTYEQYF
>TRBJ2-7|NA|14|NA|TRBV11-3
TGTGCCAGCAGCTTCCCCGGGCCCCACTACGAGCAGTACTTC
CASSFPGPHYEQYF
>TRBJ1-1|NA|13|NA|TRBV29-1
TGCAGCGTTGAACTCTTTTCCGACACTGAAGCTTTCTTT
CSVELFSDTEAFF
>TRBJ2-7|NA|15|NA|TRBV18
TGTGCCAGCTCTCCCGCTTTCGGCCAAACCTACGAGCAGTACTTC
CASSPAFGQTYEQYF
>TRBJ2-3|TRBD2|17|few|TRBV5-1
TGCGCCAGCAGCTTGGTCACGACTAGCGGGAGAACAGATACGCAGTATTTT
CASSLVTTSGRTDTQYF
>TRBJ2-7|TRBD2|16|many|TRBV12-3/TRBV12-4
TGTGCCAGCAGTCTGGGACTAGCGGGGACTACCTACGAGCAGTACTTC
CASSLGLAGTTYEQYF
>TRBJ1-2|NA|12|NA|TRBV5-1
TGCGCCAGCAGCCAAGGGGTCTATGGCTACACCTTC
CASSQGVYGYTF
>TRBJ1-2|NA|12|once|TRBV2
TGTGCCAGCAGTGAAGTCCGCTATGGCTACACCTTC
CASSEVRYGYTF
>TRBJ1-1|NA|14|many|TRBV29-1
TGCAGCGCGAAACCCACAGGGTTGAACGCTGAAGCTTTCTTT
CSAKPTGLNAEAFF
>TRBJ1-1|NA|13|NA|TRBV12-3/TRBV12-4
TGTGCCAGCAGTTTATGGACAAACATGGAGGCTTTCTTT
CASSLWTNMEAFF
>TRBJ1-5|NA|16|NA|TRBV16
TGTGCCAGCAGCCGAACGTCCGGGGGCCGCAATCAGCCCCAGCATTTT
CASSRTSGGRNQPQHF
>TRBJ1-4|NA|16|once|TRBV20-1
TGCAGTGCTAGAGACACCGCTAAGGGGACTAATGAAAAACTGTTTTTT
CSARDTAKGTNEKLFF
>TRBJ1-5|NA|14|few|TRBV6-2/TRBV6-3
TGTGCCAGCAGTCGGACCGTTAGCAATCAGCCCCAGCATTTT
CASSRTVSNQPQHF
>TRBJ2-7|NA|14|NA|TRBV20-1
TGCAGTGCTAGAGACTGGGCCTCAGGGAGCGAGCAGTACTTC
CSARDWASGSEQYF
>TRBJ1-5|NA|12|few|TRBV12-3/TRBV12-4
TGTGCCAGCAGTGCCCATAATCAGCCCCAGCATTTT
CASSAHNQPQHF
>TRBJ2-7|NA|15|few|TRBV10-3
TGTGCCATCAGTGATCTCGTCCTAGGGGCCTACGAGCAGTACTTC
CAISDLVLGAYEQYF
>TRBJ2-2|NA|12|NA|TRBV20-1
TGCAGTGCTAGAGAAGGGACCGGGGAGCTGTTTTTT
CSAREGTGELFF
>TRBJ2-1|NA|14|few|TRBV3-1
TGTGCCAGCAGCCAAGTATTGGAGGAGGGTGAGCAGTTCTTC
CASSQVLEEGEQFF
>TRBJ2-7|NA|12|NA|TRBV10-3
TGTGCCGTCCAACGGGACACCTACGAGCAGTACTTC
CAVQRDTYEQYF
>TRBJ2-1|NA|13|NA|TRBV7-2
TGTGCCAGCCGTCCAGCATCTTACAATGAGCAGTTCTTC
CASRPASYNEQFF
>TRBJ1-2|TRBD1|15|few|TRBV28
TGTGCCAGCAGTTTGAGCAGGGGGCGCGTCTATGGCTACACCTTC
CASSLSRGRVYGYTF
>TRBJ2-5|NA|14|NA|TRBV5-6
TGTGCCAGCTCAGCTTTCCTTGGATCGGAGACCCAGTACTTC
CASSAFLGSETQYF
>TRBJ1-5|NA|13|NA|TRBV12-3/TRBV12-4
TGTGCCAGCAGTGCGGACGGCAATCAGCCCCAGCATTTT
CASSADGNQPQHF